This TCR beta chain appears in the sequencing data of a study of cytotoxic CD8 clonotypes in ibrutinib-treated CLL. Study-wide background: Across the patients, roughly 10 were relapsed/refractory, about 14 treatment-naive and 17 to 18 IGHV unmutated.

Investigators sought sequencing depths of between 1 in 200,000 and 1 in 1 million T cells. Produced via immunoSEQ multiplex PCR; TCRdb's table is partial and in-frame only. The sample has hundreds of thousands of clones, around three quarters seen once. Overall study findings and caveats: Different sampling times were used for sustained-remission and progressing patients. Clonality showed a rise at ibrutinib response that reversed toward baseline at progression.

About this clone itself: What it recognizes is unknown.

Trimming pared 0 bases from V and 1 base from J, leaving 8 bases between. Per the germline V gene, CDR1 is SGHRS and CDR2 is YFSETQ. This CDR3 spans 14 amino acids. The chain employs TRBV5-1 and TRBJ2-7; D unresolved. This material consisted of PBMCs, taken after 24 months of ibrutinib treatment. The source is a human donor with chronic lymphocytic leukemia. The DNA of the CDR3 is TGCGCCAGCAGCTTGGGACCAGTTTCCTACGAGCAGTACTTC. Translated, it gives CASSLGPVSYEQYF.